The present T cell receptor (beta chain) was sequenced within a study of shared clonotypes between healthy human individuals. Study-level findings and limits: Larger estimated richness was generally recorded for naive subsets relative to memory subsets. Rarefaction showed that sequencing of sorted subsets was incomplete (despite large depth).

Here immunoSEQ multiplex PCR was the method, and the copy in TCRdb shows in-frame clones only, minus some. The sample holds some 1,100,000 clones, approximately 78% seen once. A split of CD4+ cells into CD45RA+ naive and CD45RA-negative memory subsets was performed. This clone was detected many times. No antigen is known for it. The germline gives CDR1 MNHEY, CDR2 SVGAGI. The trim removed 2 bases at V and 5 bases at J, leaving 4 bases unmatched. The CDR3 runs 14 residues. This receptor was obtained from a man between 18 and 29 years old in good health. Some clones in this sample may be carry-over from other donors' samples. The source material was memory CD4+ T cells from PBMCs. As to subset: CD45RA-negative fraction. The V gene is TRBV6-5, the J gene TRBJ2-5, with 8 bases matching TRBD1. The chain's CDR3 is CASSYRDRRETQYF. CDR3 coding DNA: TGTGCCAGCAGTTACCGGGACAGGAGGGAGACCCAGTACTTC.